Given below is one T cell receptor (beta chain) in context. This sample was included in a study of blood T cells in healthy people across ages. It was with a sample-barcoded 5' primer and a J-beta primer mix that a second PCR of about 6 to 12 cycles was run. TCRdb ran MiXCR on the 5' RACE reads and lists one entry per CDR3 protein. The sample includes about 830,000 distinct CDR3 sequences, approximately 67% of them seen just once. Germline assignment: CDR1 SEHNR and CDR2 FQNEAQ (reference sequence). This CDR3 has 16 amino acids. V lost 6 bases and J lost 1; bases outside the gene matches: 10. The chain carries TRBV7-9 and TRBJ2-7, with 9 bases aligning to TRBD1. The TCR originated in a man aged 25 to 40 in good health. Sequenced: blood. The CDR3 sequence: CASRSTGQGGSYEQYF. The CDR3 DNA sequence: TGTGCCAGCAGATCCACGGGACAGGGAGGATCCTACGAGCAGTACTTC.